The clone carrying this TCR beta chain was seen once. Its specificity is not known. The sample is drawn from a study of shared clonotypes between healthy human individuals. About the research overall: The study used three CD4 naive, three CD4 memory, two CD8 naive and one CD8 memory plate per donor.

The authors ran the assay at deep level. Generated by immunoSEQ multiplex PCR, the TCRdb table keeps only in-frame clones and is missing some. The sample shows 760,000 or so clones, approximately 97% of them seen only once. The V end lost 0 bases, the J end lost 2 bases, and 12 bases lay between the germline ends. CDR1 is MGHRA, CDR2 YSYEKL, per germline. The CDR3 runs 16 residues. Overall study results and limits: Among a few donors, about 4.6% of naive CD4 clonotypes were found in common. Clonotype sharing among donors, it was expected, would be affected by sequencing depth.

Only CD45RO-negative cells positively selected for CCR7 counted as naive CD8 cells, so terminally differentiated effector memory CD45RA+ cells were excluded. The gene calls are TRBV4-1 and TRBJ2-3; the D gene is possibly TRBD2 (5 bases). The TCR originated in a man aged 30 to 45 in good health. The sample comprised naive CD8+ T cells sorted from blood. CDR3 sequence: CASSQEGVLDTDTQYF. The CDR3 DNA reads TGCGCCAGCAGCCAAGAGGGCGTACTAGACACAGATACGCAGTATTTT.